The rows below give T cell receptor beta chains drawn from one sample of a study of cytomegalovirus exposure and HLA in healthy donors. The protocol was immunoSEQ multiplex PCR, while the TCRdb copy is restricted to in-frame clones and leaves out a portion. The profile shows fewer than 200,000 clones, roughly four fifths of them singletons. Sequences were obtained from PBMCs. These receptors were obtained from a female donor in good health and CMV-seronegative. CDR3s include the opening cysteine and the closing phenylalanine or tryptophan. The order of the fields is V gene, CDR3 length, J gene, clone size, D gene, CDR3 protein, CDR3 DNA. The D gene is left open where the match is weak. The size of a clone is reported for some rows only, either as once, few or many, or as a class for expanded clones.

V gene: TRBV11-3
CDR3 length: 13
J gene: TRBJ2-3
clone size: -
D gene: -
CDR3 protein: CASSLAGANTQYF
CDR3 DNA: TGTGCCAGCAGCTTAGCAGGGGCGAATACGCAGTATTTT

V gene: TRBV5-4
CDR3 length: 15
J gene: TRBJ2-4
clone size: -
D gene: -
CDR3 protein: CASSPGSGLKHIQYF
CDR3 DNA: TGTGCCAGCAGCCCGGGGTCCGGGCTTAAGCACATTCAGTACTTC

V gene: TRBV19
CDR3 length: 15
J gene: TRBJ2-2
clone size: -
D gene: -
CDR3 protein: CASSITGLNTGELFF
CDR3 DNA: TGTGCCAGTAGTATAACAGGGTTGAACACCGGGGAGCTGTTTTTT

V gene: TRBV19
CDR3 length: 12
J gene: TRBJ2-7
clone size: -
D gene: -
CDR3 protein: CASSDNGLSQYF
CDR3 DNA: TGTGCCAGTAGTGACAACGGTTTGTCGCAGTACTTC

V gene: TRBV7-9
CDR3 length: 14
J gene: TRBJ2-3
clone size: -
D gene: TRBD2
CDR3 protein: CASRTSGYTDTQYF
CDR3 DNA: TGTGCCAGCCGTACTAGCGGATACACAGATACGCAGTATTTT

V gene: TRBV10-3
CDR3 length: 14
J gene: TRBJ2-5
clone size: -
D gene: TRBD2
CDR3 protein: CATRGAGGTETQYF
CDR3 DNA: TGTGCCACAAGGGGAGCGGGGGGCACGGAGACCCAGTACTTC

V gene: TRBV4-1
CDR3 length: 19
J gene: TRBJ2-3
clone size: few
D gene: TRBD2
CDR3 protein: CASSQEWGLAGGRTDTQYF
CDR3 DNA: TGCGCCAGCAGCCAAGAATGGGGACTAGCGGGAGGTCGGACAGATACGCAGTATTTT

V gene: TRBV10-3
CDR3 length: 17
J gene: TRBJ1-1
clone size: -
D gene: TRBD1
CDR3 protein: CAISGTGGASEFTEAFF
CDR3 DNA: TGTGCCATCAGCGGGACAGGGGGCGCGTCCGAATTCACTGAAGCTTTCTTT

V gene: TRBV12-2
CDR3 length: 21
J gene: TRBJ2-2
clone size: -
D gene: -
CDR3 protein: CASRFFRPTSGGPRDTGELFF
CDR3 DNA: TGTGCAAGTCGCTTCTTCAGGCCGACTAGCGGGGGGCCGAGGGACACCGGGGAGCTGTTTTTT

V gene: TRBV7-6
CDR3 length: 15
J gene: TRBJ2-5
clone size: -
D gene: TRBD2
CDR3 protein: CASSSPGTRQETQYF
CDR3 DNA: TGTGCCAGCAGCTCTCCTGGGACTAGACAAGAGACCCAGTACTTC

V gene: TRBV7-9
CDR3 length: 15
J gene: TRBJ1-2
clone size: -
D gene: TRBD1
CDR3 protein: CASSPQGTANYGYTF
CDR3 DNA: TGTGCCAGCAGCCCCCAAGGGACAGCTAACTATGGCTACACCTTC

V gene: TRBV23-1
CDR3 length: 18
J gene: TRBJ2-1
clone size: once
D gene: TRBD2
CDR3 protein: CASSQSITGRESYNEQFF
CDR3 DNA: TGCGCCAGCAGTCAATCGATCACCGGGAGGGAATCCTACAATGAGCAGTTCTTC

V gene: TRBV7-9
CDR3 length: 15
J gene: TRBJ2-7
clone size: -
D gene: TRBD1
CDR3 protein: CASSLERQGAYEQYF
CDR3 DNA: TGTGCCAGCAGCTTAGAGAGACAGGGCGCCTACGAGCAGTACTTC

V gene: TRBV9
CDR3 length: 14
J gene: TRBJ2-1
clone size: -
D gene: -
CDR3 protein: CASSVALANNEQFF
CDR3 DNA: TGTGCCAGCAGCGTAGCTCTAGCGAACAATGAGCAGTTCTTC

V gene: TRBV7-8
CDR3 length: 11
J gene: TRBJ2-1
clone size: -
D gene: -
CDR3 protein: CASSFQNEQFF
CDR3 DNA: TGTGCCAGCAGCTTTCAAAATGAGCAGTTCTTC

V gene: TRBV7-9
CDR3 length: 16
J gene: TRBJ1-5
clone size: -
D gene: -
CDR3 protein: CASSLGPGAFNQPQHF
CDR3 DNA: TGTGCCAGCAGCCTGGGGCCAGGGGCTTTCAATCAGCCCCAGCATTTT

V gene: TRBV4-3
CDR3 length: 15
J gene: TRBJ2-2
clone size: -
D gene: -
CDR3 protein: CASSPDPQGTGELFF
CDR3 DNA: TGCGCCAGCAGCCCAGACCCGCAGGGTACCGGGGAGCTGTTTTTT

V gene: TRBV25-1
CDR3 length: 13
J gene: TRBJ2-1
clone size: once
D gene: -
CDR3 protein: CATRLSSYNEQFF
CDR3 DNA: TGTGCCACCAGGCTAAGCTCCTACAATGAGCAGTTCTTC

V gene: TRBV19
CDR3 length: 16
J gene: TRBJ2-5
clone size: -
D gene: TRBD1
CDR3 protein: CASSVRTGRNQETQYF
CDR3 DNA: TGTGCCAGTAGCGTCAGGACAGGGAGGAACCAAGAGACCCAGTACTTC

V gene: TRBV7-2
CDR3 length: 14
J gene: TRBJ1-2
clone size: -
D gene: -
CDR3 protein: CASSLGTGNYGYTF
CDR3 DNA: TGTGCCAGCAGCTTAGGGACGGGAAACTATGGCTACACCTTC

V gene: TRBV11-2
CDR3 length: 14
J gene: TRBJ2-7
clone size: -
D gene: -
CDR3 protein: CASRGLRTQYEQYF
CDR3 DNA: TGTGCCAGCAGGGGGCTCCGGACACAGTACGAGCAGTACTTC

V gene: TRBV30
CDR3 length: 14
J gene: TRBJ1-6
clone size: -
D gene: TRBD1
CDR3 protein: CAWSGQGWVSPLHF
CDR3 DNA: TGTGCCTGGAGCGGACAGGGTTGGGTTTCACCCCTCCACTTT

V gene: TRBV5-1
CDR3 length: 13
J gene: TRBJ1-1
clone size: once
D gene: TRBD1
CDR3 protein: CASSTGGNTEAFF
CDR3 DNA: TGCGCCAGCAGCACAGGGGGGAACACTGAAGCTTTCTTT

V gene: TRBV2
CDR3 length: 13
J gene: TRBJ1-2
clone size: once
D gene: -
CDR3 protein: CASSEEGTGGYTF
CDR3 DNA: TGTGCCAGCAGTGAAGAAGGGACTGGTGGCTACACCTTC